This TCR beta chain was captured in a study of blood T cell repertoires in COVID-19. Across the whole study: Sources were T cells, B-cell-depleted T cells, or PBMCs; the material itself was cDNA or gDNA.

Original handling: Estimates of nucleated cell counts were drawn from the amplification of reference gene primers. Using immunoSEQ multiplex PCR, the repertoire was profiled, and TCRdb retains in-frame clones only, with some absent. Clone size and V and J calls were adopted from that table, with D and trimming inferred from the DNA. The profile shows approximately 230,000 clones, 85% to 90% of them singletons. Cohorts were assigned according to the clinical history that participants reported. Resolution of symptoms, clearance, or two negative PCRs was present in recovered Cohort 3 donors. Trimming removed 5 bases at V and 8 bases at J, with 13 bases between. The germline gives CDR1 MGHRA, CDR2 YSYEKL. This CDR3 spans 14 amino acids.

This rearrangement joins TRBV4-1 to TRBJ1-6; no firm D call. The TCR originated in a man in his forties who had recovered from COVID-19. What was sequenced was PBMCs or T cells enriched from blood (not recorded which). The CDR3 DNA sequence: TGCGCCAGCAGCACTAGGGATTTTGATTCACCCCTCCACTTT. Protein product: CASSTRDFDSPLHF.